This paragraph covers one TCR beta chain sequence. The repertoire was sequenced with immunoSEQ multiplex PCR; TCRdb's copy has only in-frame clones and lacks some. Found here are around 420,000 clones, 88% of them singletons; the top ten hold roughly 2%. The CDR3 runs 15 residues. The germline V gene has CDR1 SEHNR and CDR2 FQNEAQ (reference sequence). V shed 3 bases and J shed 5 bases, with 14 bases lying between them. These data are taken from a study of blood T cell repertoires in COVID-19. This TCR derives from a woman aged 40 to 55 with acute COVID-19. Sequencing used PBMCs or T cells enriched from blood (not recorded which). The rearrangement links TRBV7-9 to TRBJ2-1; tentative D call: TRBD1 (6 bases). CDR3 loop: CASSFFKKGDNEQFF. The CDR3 coding sequence is TGTGCCAGCAGCTTTTTCAAAAAGGGGGACAATGAGCAGTTCTTC.